Listed below are T cell receptor beta chains from one sample, sequenced in a study of T cells in Graves' hyperthyroidism and ophthalmopathy. TCRdb re-called the multiplex PCR reads through MiXCR, storing one row per CDR3 protein. The profile shows under 350,000 distinct CDR3 sequences, about 14% of them singletons. Sequenced material: blood. Every receptor here comes from a woman in her twenties or thirties with Graves' hyperthyroidism that later progressed to Graves' ophthalmopathy. Each CDR3 is given with its conserved first and last residue. The D gene is left open where the match is weak. Size values are once, few and many counts, or a class for expanded clones, and some rows have none.

many	TRBD2	TRBV2	TRBJ2-7	TGTGCCAGCAGAGATACAGCGGGAGAGTACTACGAGCAGTACTTC	CASRDTAGEYYEQYF
few	NA	TRBV7-2	TRBJ2-7	TGTGCCAGCAGCTTAGAGTGGGCAGGCTTGGACATCGAGCAGTACTTC	CASSLEWAGLDIEQYF
many	NA	TRBV6-1	TRBJ2-7	TGTGCCAGCAGCCGGGACGGCCCTTGGGACGAGCAGTACTTC	CASSRDGPWDEQYF
few	TRBD2	TRBV29-1	TRBJ2-7	TGCAGCGCCCGGGGGGGGACCGACGAGCAGTACTTC	CSARGGTDEQYF
NA	NA	TRBV20-1	TRBJ2-3	TGCAGTGCTATGAGAGGGATCTCCACAGATACGCAGTATTTT	CSAMRGISTDTQYF
many	TRBD2	TRBV6-2/TRBV6-3	TRBJ2-5	TGTGCCAGCAGACGGGGACTAGCTGAAGAGACCCAGTACTTC	CASRRGLAEETQYF
NA	NA	TRBV19	TRBJ2-1	TGTGCCAGTAACTCGGGGGGCTTTAGCCACAATGAGCAGTTCTTC	CASNSGGFSHNEQFF
many	NA	TRBV6-1	TRBJ1-2	TGTGCCAGCAGCAGGGGCCTCTATGGCTACACCTTC	CASSRGLYGYTF
many	TRBD1	TRBV9	TRBJ2-1	TGTGCCAGCAGCTTAACAGGGGGCTTTTACAATGAGCAGTTCTTC	CASSLTGGFYNEQFF
many	NA	TRBV5-1	TRBJ2-2	TGCGCCAGCAGCTTGATCCGGTCCGCGAACACCGGGGAGCTGTTTTTT	CASSLIRSANTGELFF
many	TRBD1	TRBV7-2	TRBJ2-7	TGTGCCAGCAGCTACGCCGGGACAGACTCCTACGAGCAGTACTTC	CASSYAGTDSYEQYF
NA	TRBD1	TRBV12-3/TRBV12-4	TRBJ1-1	TGTGCCAGCAGTTTAGGGGGACAGGGGGCCACTGAAGCTTTCTTT	CASSLGGQGATEAFF
many	NA	TRBV29-1	TRBJ2-1	TGCAGCGTCCGAGCTCGGGGGTCGAGGGATGAGCAGTTCTTC	CSVRARGSRDEQFF
few	NA	TRBV30	TRBJ2-3	TGTGCCGGTTGGATCGGGGATACGCAGTATTTT	CAGWIGDTQYF
NA	NA	TRBV29-1	TRBJ2-2	TGCAGCGTGACTGGGGGGGCGCTGTCCGGGGAGCTGTTTTTT	CSVTGGALSGELFF
few	TRBD2	TRBV7-8	TRBJ2-1	TGTGCCAGCAGCTTAGCTGGGACTACCTACAATGAGCAGTTCTTC	CASSLAGTTYNEQFF
many	NA	TRBV7-2	TRBJ2-3	TGTGCCAGCAGCTTTCTAGCGACACGCCCGGGGGCAGATACGCAGTATTTT	CASSFLATRPGADTQYF